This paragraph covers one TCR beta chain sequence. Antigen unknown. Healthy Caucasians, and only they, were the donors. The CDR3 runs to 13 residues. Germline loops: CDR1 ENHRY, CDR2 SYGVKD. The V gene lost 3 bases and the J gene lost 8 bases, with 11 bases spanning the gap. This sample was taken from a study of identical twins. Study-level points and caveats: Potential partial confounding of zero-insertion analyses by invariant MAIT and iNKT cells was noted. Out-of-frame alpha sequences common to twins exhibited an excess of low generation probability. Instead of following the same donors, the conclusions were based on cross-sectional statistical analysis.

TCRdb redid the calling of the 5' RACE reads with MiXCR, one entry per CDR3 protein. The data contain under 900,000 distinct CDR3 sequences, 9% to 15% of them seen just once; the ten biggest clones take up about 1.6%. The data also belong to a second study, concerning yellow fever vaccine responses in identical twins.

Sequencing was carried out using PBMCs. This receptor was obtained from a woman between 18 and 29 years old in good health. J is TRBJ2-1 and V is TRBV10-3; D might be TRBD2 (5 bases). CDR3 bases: TGTGCCATCAGTGAACGGGGTAACGATGAGCAGTTCTTC. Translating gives CAISERGNDEQFF.